The rows below give T cell receptor beta chains drawn from one sample of a study of T cell responses to AZD1222 COVID-19 vaccine. Sequenced by immunoSEQ multiplex PCR; TCRdb stores in-frame clones only, minus some. Of about 31,000 clones listed, approximately 87% are singletons. The starting material was peripheral blood, obtained 28 days after the second AZD1222 dose. Receptors were obtained from an adult who received the AZD1222 COVID-19 vaccine. CDR3s include the opening cysteine and the closing phenylalanine or tryptophan. D genes are given only for firm matches. Part of the rows lack a size; the others show once, few, many or a class for expanded clones.

j_call d_call v_call clone_size cdr3_nt cdr3_aa
TRBJ2-5 NA TRBV7-9 NA TGTGCCAGCAGCCTCTTGGGAGAGACCCAGTACTTC CASSLLGETQYF
TRBJ1-1 NA TRBV5-1 NA TGCGCCAGCAGCTATGACGGTGCGAACACTGAAGCTTTCTTT CASSYDGANTEAFF
TRBJ2-1 TRBD1 TRBV4-3 NA TGCGCCAGCAGCCAAGAGAGATCCGGGACAGGGTACAATGAGCAGTTCTTC CASSQERSGTGYNEQFF
TRBJ2-7 NA TRBV5-1 NA TGCGCCAGCAGCTCTGGACTGGCCTACGAGCAGTACTTC CASSSGLAYEQYF
TRBJ2-7 NA TRBV7-9 NA TGTGCCAGCAGCACAGGCAGGGGCTCCTACGAGCAGTACTTC CASSTGRGSYEQYF
TRBJ1-5 NA TRBV6-2/TRBV6-3 NA TGTGCCAGCAGTTACAGGAGAGGTCCTAGCAATCAGCCCCAGCATTTT CASSYRRGPSNQPQHF
TRBJ2-7 TRBD1 TRBV12-3/TRBV12-4 NA TGTGCCAGCAGCTTGGACAGGGCCCACGAGCAGTACTTC CASSLDRAHEQYF
TRBJ2-7 NA TRBV27 few TGTGCCAGCGGGCGGGCCCAGCGGGCCTACGAGCAGTACTTC CASGRAQRAYEQYF
TRBJ1-5 TRBD1 TRBV27 NA TGTGCCAGCAGTCCCCGGACAGGACCCAATCAGCCCCAGCATTTT CASSPRTGPNQPQHF
TRBJ1-3 TRBD1 TRBV10-3 NA TGTGCCATCAGTGGGACAGGGGGTGGAAACACCATATATTTT CAISGTGGGNTIYF
TRBJ1-1 TRBD1 TRBV4-2 NA TGTGCCAGCAGGCGTACCTTGGGACAGGCGAACACTGAAGCTTTCTTT CASRRTLGQANTEAFF
TRBJ1-2 NA TRBV6-6 NA TGTGCCAGCAGTTACTCGGCTGACTATGGCTACACCTTC CASSYSADYGYTF
TRBJ1-4 NA TRBV6-5 NA TGTGCCAGCACCTTTAATGAAAAACTGTTTTTT CASTFNEKLFF
TRBJ2-5 NA TRBV2 NA TGTGCCAGCAGGACAGCGTATTCCCAGTACTTC CASRTAYSQYF
TRBJ1-4 TRBD1 TRBV7-2 NA TGTGCCAGCAGCTCGGACAGGGGGTCTAATGAAAAACTGTTTTTT CASSSDRGSNEKLFF
TRBJ2-5 NA TRBV21-1 once TGTGCCAGCAGCAAAAGCCAGGTCGAAGAGACCCAGTACTTC CASSKSQVEETQYF
TRBJ2-7 TRBD2 TRBV6-1 NA TGTGCCAGCAGTGAGGGGACTAGCGGGGGCCCCACCTACGAGCAGTACTTC CASSEGTSGGPTYEQYF
TRBJ1-2 NA TRBV4-2 NA TGTGCCAGCAGCCAAGAAGGGGGAAGCTATGGCTACACCTTC CASSQEGGSYGYTF
TRBJ1-2 NA TRBV7-9 NA TGTGCCAGCAGCTTGGTGGAAGGGTATGGCTACACCTTC CASSLVEGYGYTF
TRBJ2-6 NA TRBV7-2 NA TGTGCCAGCAGCTTGATGGGGGCTGGGGCCAACGTCCTGACTTTC CASSLMGAGANVLTF
TRBJ1-1 TRBD1 TRBV7-9 NA TGTGCCAGCAGTCCGACAGGGTCCGTCATGAACACTGAAGCTTTCTTT CASSPTGSVMNTEAFF
TRBJ1-1 NA TRBV20-1 NA TGCAGTGCCGACAGAAACACTGAAGCTTTCTTT CSADRNTEAFF
TRBJ1-6 NA TRBV4-1 NA TGCGCCAGCAGCCAATCCCCCGGGCTTACCAATTCACCCCTCCACTTT CASSQSPGLTNSPLHF
TRBJ1-6 NA TRBV6-2/TRBV6-3 NA TGTGCCAGCAGTTGGAAGGGTAATTCACCCCTCCACTTT CASSWKGNSPLHF
TRBJ2-5 NA TRBV5-1 NA TGCGCCAGCAGCTTGGACGGGTACCAAGAGACCCAGTACTTC CASSLDGYQETQYF